Following are 15 T cell receptor beta chains from one sample sequenced in a study of shared clonotypes between healthy human individuals (dated by TCRdb to 2018 to 2020). The library was built by means of the immunoSEQ multiplex PCR assay. TCRdb carries this immuneACCESS record with in-frame sequences only. Its versions omit some clonotypes, under half of them owing to an unresolved V gene in the studies checked, with the rest unexplained. The sample table lists a few million clones, roughly 93% of them with a count of one. The ten most abundant clones make up roughly 0.36% of the sample. Sequencing was performed on naive CD4+ T cells from PBMCs. This specimen's cell subset or site label, interpreted: CD45RA+ positively selected. The receptor source for this set is a man between 18 and 35 years old in good health. Some clones in this sample may be carry-over from other donors' samples.

This clone appeared a single time. V and J are TRBV19 and TRBJ2-1, with unresolved D. The ends were cut back, 6 bases at V and 3 bases at J, with 9 bases in the middle. The V gene's germline CDR1 is LNHDA and CDR2 SQIVND (reference sequence). The CDR3 sequence is 13 residues long. The CDR3 region is CASSPSYYNEQFF. Here the CDR3 DNA reads TGTGCCAGTAGCCCTTCTTACTACAATGAGCAGTTCTTC.

This chain joins TRBV4-3 and TRBJ2-5; either TRBD1 or TRBD2 may supply D (5 bases each). With 0 bases removed from V and 0 bases from J, the gap between germline ends came to 17 bases. The CDR3 extends over 18 amino acids. Looked up from germline, CDR1 is LGHNA and CDR2 is YSLEER. In nucleotides, the CDR3 is TGCGCCAGCAGCCAAGACTTTTATCCGGGACCGTACCAAGAGACCCAGTACTTC. Its protein is CASSQDFYPGPYQETQYF.

The J gene is TRBJ1-2, the V gene TRBV5-1; D is undetermined. Between the trimmed V and J ends, which lost 0 bases and 7 bases, there was a span of 16 bases. CDR3 length: 15 amino acids. Germline CDR1 reads SGHRS; CDR2 reads YFSETQ. Written as DNA, the CDR3 is TGCGCCAGCAGCTTGGGGGCAGCCAAAGAGGGTGGCTACACCTTC. Its protein is CASSLGAAKEGGYTF. Based on the CDR3 plus reference TRBV5-1 and TRBJ1-2, the full variable domain is KAGVTQTPRYLIKTRGQQVTLSCSPISGHRSVSWYQQTPGQGLQFLFEYFSETQRNKGNFPGRFSGRQFSNSRSEMNVSTLELGDSALYLCASSLGAAKEGGYTFGSGTRLTVV.

This chain links TRBV5-4 with TRBJ1-1; weak D call: TRBD1 (6 bases). Between the trimmed V and J ends, which lost 1 base and 2 bases, there was a span of 12 bases. CDR1 is SGHNT and CDR2 is YYREEE in the germline V gene (reference sequence). The CDR3 extends over 15 amino acids. CDR3 DNA: TGTGCCAGCAGCTTGCAACAACAGGGAAACACTGAAGCTTTCTTT. It encodes CASSLQQQGNTEAFF.

V usage is TRBV7-2 and J usage is TRBJ1-2, with 7 bases fitting TRBD1. The germline CDR1 and CDR2 sequences are SGHTA and FQGNSA. Trimming cost V 0 bases and J 13 bases; bases outside gene matches: 11. The CDR3 runs to 14 residues. CDR3 protein: CASSLAAGGFSATF. The CDR3 nucleotides read TGTGCCAGCAGCTTAGCGGCAGGGGGTTTTTCAGCCACCTTC.

This clone occurred once. The J gene is TRBJ2-2, the V gene TRBV19, with 8 nucleotides matching TRBD2. Germline trimming cut 3 bases from V and 5 bases from J; bases unmatched to any gene: 8. Per germline, CDR1 LNHDA and CDR2 SQIVND (reference sequence). The CDR3 has 16 amino acids. The CDR3 DNA reads as TGTGCCAGTAGTATCGGGAGCGGGAGAGGGACCGGGGAGCTGTTTTTT. Its translation is CASSIGSGRGTGELFF.

This sequence joins TRBV27 and TRBJ2-7; 10 nucleotides match TRBD2. This CDR3 has 15 residues. Per the germline V gene, CDR1 is MNHEY and CDR2 is SMNVEV (reference sequence). V trimming: 0 bases; J trimming: 3 bases; junction bases outside the gene matches: 2. This CDR3 reads CASSLSTSGHYEQYF. For the CDR3, the DNA is TGTGCCAGCAGTTTATCGACTAGCGGGCACTACGAGCAGTACTTC.

The V call is TRBV14, the J call TRBJ1-2; TRBD1 matches 7 bases. V was pared by 6 bases and J by 3 bases, with 13 bases of the junction left unmatched. Looked up from germline, CDR1 is SGHDN and CDR2 is FVKESK. CDR3 length: 16 residues. CDR3 protein: CASSEDAGQPYYGYTF. Written as DNA, the CDR3 is TGTGCCAGCAGTGAGGACGCGGGACAGCCCTACTATGGCTACACCTTC.

This clone has only one observation. The chain carries TRBV18 and TRBJ2-5; TRBD1 agrees at 7 bases. Unmatched junction bases numbered 8, after V lost 3 bases and J lost 4 bases. The CDR3 is made up of 15 amino acids. Germline V lookup: CDR1 KGHSH, CDR2 LQKENI. CDR3 in DNA: TGTGCCAGCTCACCTTACGGACAGGAGGTAGAGACCCAGTACTTC. It specifies CASSPYGQEVETQYF.

J is TRBJ2-1 and V is TRBV29-1, with D unresolved. The CDR3 is 14 residues long. Germline loops: CDR1 SQVTM, CDR2 ANQGSEA. The germline V and J ends were trimmed by 4 bases and 2 bases, with 12 bases remaining between them. This CDR3 reads CSVGRSEAYNEQFF. In DNA form, the CDR3 reads TGCAGCGTTGGCCGATCAGAGGCCTACAATGAGCAGTTCTTC.

This sequence joins TRBV6-5 and TRBJ2-3; D remains ambiguous. The V and J ends lost 7 bases and 8 bases respectively, with 22 bases between them. The CDR3 contains 15 residues. The germline V gene has CDR1 MNHEY and CDR2 SVGAGI. The CDR3 nucleotides are TGTGCCAGCACCCCTACCCCGGCCGGGTTTGGTACGCAGTATTTT. Its translation is CASTPTPAGFGTQYF.

V is TRBV28 and J is TRBJ1-1, with D hard to call. Germline V CDR1 and CDR2: MDHEN, SYDVKM. Trimming shortened V by 5 bases and J by 4 bases, and 14 bases separated the two germline ends. This CDR3 spans 14 amino acids. CDR3 nucleotide sequence: TGTGCCAGCAGTCCTGGAACCCGGGGCACTGAAGCTTTCTTT. Translation: CASSPGTRGTEAFF.

This chain uses TRBV27 with TRBJ1-1; TRBD1 matches 7 bases. V lost 4 bases to trimming and J lost 5 bases; unmatched junction nucleotides: 19. The germline CDR1 and CDR2 sequences are MNHEY and SMNVEV (reference sequence). CDR3 length equals 18 residues. CDR3 sequence reads: CASSYDRFEGARGTEAFF. DNA for the CDR3: TGTGCCAGCAGTTACGACCGCTTTGAGGGGGCGCGGGGAACTGAAGCTTTCTTT.

This chain uses TRBV19 with TRBJ1-1; D is unresolved. Between the trimmed V and J ends, which lost 3 bases and 2 bases, there was a span of 10 bases. Per the germline V gene, CDR1 is LNHDA and CDR2 is SQIVND (reference sequence). This CDR3 is 14 amino acids long. CDR3 in amino acids: CASSIRILNTEAFF. For the CDR3, the DNA is TGTGCCAGTAGTATCAGAATTCTCAACACTGAAGCTTTCTTT.

This clone was detected only a few times. The chain employs TRBV28 and TRBJ1-1; D uncertain. Trimming left V 7 bases short and J 0 bases short, with 12 bases between. Germline CDR1 reads MDHEN; CDR2 reads SYDVKM. The CDR3 covers 14 residues. CDR3 protein: CASTRGSVNTEAFF. The CDR3 DNA sequence: TGTGCCAGCACCAGAGGGTCAGTGAACACTGAAGCTTTCTTT. The full variable domain, completed using reference TRBV28 and TRBJ1-1, is DVKVTQSSRYLVKRTGEKVFLECVQDMDHENMFWYRQDPGLGLRLIYFSYDVKMKEKGDIPEGYSVSREKKERFSLILESASTNQTSMYLCASTRGSVNTEAFFGQGTRLTVV.